The 26 T cell receptor beta chains presented below share a single source sample, sequenced in a study of T cell responses to AZD1222 COVID-19 vaccine. Profiled with immunoSEQ multiplex PCR; TCRdb holds only in-frame clones, not every one. The repertoire has 99,000 or so clones, more than 75% of them found once; the top ten carry roughly 9.2%. The material was peripheral blood, obtained on day 0 of AZD1222 vaccination. The receptors stem from an adult in good health.

The gene calls are TRBV6-4 and TRBJ1-1, with D perhaps TRBD1 (5 bases). V was pared by 0 bases and J by 8 bases, with 7 bases between. Germline V gene data show CDR1 as MRHNA and CDR2 as SNTAGT. CDR3 length: 12 amino acids. The CDR3 DNA reads as TGTGCCAGCAGTGACTCCTCAGGGGAAGCTTTCTTT. This codes for CASSDSSGEAFF.

The genes are TRBV6-5 and TRBJ2-3; possible D gene TRBD1, 6 bases. CDR1 MNHEY and CDR2 SVGAGI come from the germline V gene. V lost 4 bases, J lost 3 bases, and 8 bases lay in between. The CDR3 is made up of 13 amino acids. CDR3 protein: CASSSDRTDTQYF. The CDR3 DNA follows: TGTGCCAGCAGTTCTGACAGGACAGATACGCAGTATTTT.

This clone showed up just a few times. The chain combines TRBV28 with TRBJ2-7; tentatively, D is TRBD2 (7 bases). Germline CDR1 is MDHEN and CDR2 is SYDVKM. CDR3 length: 15 residues. Trimming removed 5 bases from V and 0 bases from J, with 14 bases in between. For the CDR3, the DNA is TGTGCCAGCAGTGGAGGGGGGGTACGCTCCTACGAGCAGTACTTC. Translation gives CASSGGGVRSYEQYF.

The chain uses TRBV3-1 (or the pseudogene TRBV3-2) and TRBJ2-3; D ambiguous. Trimming cost V 1 base and J 5 bases, with 4 bases left between them. Germline CDR1 is LGHDT and CDR2 is YNNKEL (reference sequence). CDR3 length equals 12 residues. The CDR3 here is CASSQGIDTQYF. CDR3 sequence (DNA): TGTGCCAGCAGCCAAGGAATAGATACGCAGTATTTT.

The chain carries TRBV10-3 and TRBJ2-4; a weak D match, TRBD2 (6 bases). CDR3 length equals 15 residues. V lost 10 bases, J lost 2 bases, and 18 bases lay in between. The germline CDR1 and CDR2 sequences are ENHRY and SYGVKD. This CDR3 reads CATALLAGSKNIQYF. For the CDR3, the DNA is TGTGCCACCGCCCTACTAGCTGGGTCCAAAAACATTCAGTACTTC.

This chain uses TRBV28 with TRBJ2-3; 7 nucleotides line up with TRBD2. The CDR3 has 15 residues. Germline CDR1 and CDR2: MDHEN and SYDVKM. Germline trimming cut 3 bases from V and 3 bases from J; bases unmatched to any gene: 6. The CDR3 region is CASSFPGGGTDTQYF. Here the CDR3 DNA reads TGTGCCAGCAGTTTTCCTGGGGGAGGGACAGATACGCAGTATTTT.

This clone appeared a single time. Within the sample, other DNA sequences also encode this same CDR3. This rearrangement joins TRBV6-5 to TRBJ2-3; no clear D gene. The germline gives CDR1 MNHEY, CDR2 SVGAGI. Trimming left V 8 bases short and J 0 bases short, with 6 bases between. The CDR3 is 12 amino acids. CDR3 nucleotide sequence: TGTGCCAGCCGAGGCAGCACAGATACGCAGTATTTT. Encoded protein: CASRGSTDTQYF.

DNA for the CDR3: TGTGCCAGCAGCTTCACCGGCACAGATACGCAGTATTTT. This sequence encodes CASSFTGTDTQYF. The V gene is TRBV7-2, the J gene TRBJ2-3; D gene unclear. Trimming removed 3 bases at V and 1 base at J, with 5 bases between. The CDR3 has 13 amino acids. CDR1 is SGHTA and CDR2 is FQGNSA in the germline V gene. Looking up the rest from reference TRBV7-2 and TRBJ2-3 gives the full variable domain: GAGVSQSPSNKVTEKGKDVELRCDPISGHTALYWYRQSLGQGLEFLIYFQGNSAPDKSGLPSDRFSAERTGGSVSTLTIQRTQQEDSAVYLCASSFTGTDTQYFGPGTRLTVL.

This rearrangement joins TRBV11-3 to TRBJ2-1; no definite D call. Trimming pared 2 bases from V and 3 bases from J, leaving 11 bases between. Germline CDR1 reads SGHNT; CDR2 reads YENEEA. The CDR3 sequence is 15 residues long. DNA for the CDR3: TGTGCCAGCAGCTTAACCGGGCAGGACTACAATGAGCAGTTCTTC. Its translation is CASSLTGQDYNEQFF.

The V and J genes are TRBV12-3 or TRBV12-4 and TRBJ1-1, with D uncertain. The CDR3 has 13 amino acids. The V gene lost 6 bases and the J gene lost 1 base, with 9 bases spanning the gap. CDR3 coding DNA: TGTGCCAGCAGGGATAACAGGAACACTGAAGCTTTCTTT. Translation gives CASRDNRNTEAFF.

The genes are TRBV28 and TRBJ2-7, with D perhaps matching TRBD1 or TRBD2 (5 bases each). Per germline, CDR1 MDHEN and CDR2 SYDVKM. Trimming took 7 bases from V and 3 from J, leaving 22 bases between them. This CDR3 has 16 residues. As DNA, the CDR3 is TGTGCCAGCACCCCTTCCGGGACCCAAGGGTACTACGAGCAGTACTTC. This gives the protein CASTPSGTQGYYEQYF.

The chain joins TRBV4-3 to TRBJ1-2; D gene uncertain. In germline, CDR1 is LGHNA, CDR2 YSLEER. Trimming removed 0 bases from V and 4 bases from J, with 9 bases in between. The CDR3 runs to 14 residues. CDR3 bases: TGCGCCAGCAGCCAAGAAAGGAAAGGCTATGGCTACACCTTC. Translation: CASSQERKGYGYTF.

V and J are TRBV7-9 and TRBJ2-7; D might be TRBD1 (6 bases). V shed 2 bases and J shed 3 bases, with 17 bases lying between them. The V gene's germline CDR1 is SEHNR and CDR2 FQNEAQ (reference sequence). CDR3 length: 16 amino acids. In nucleotides, the CDR3 is TGTGCCAGCAGCTTAAGAGGGGACATTAAAGGCTACGAGCAGTACTTC. Amino acid sequence: CASSLRGDIKGYEQYF.

The count of this clone is one. The chain links TRBV3-1 (or the pseudogene TRBV3-2) to TRBJ2-1, with 16 bases that match TRBD2. V shed 4 bases and J 7 bases; nucleotides not matched to a gene: 4. CDR1 and CDR2 (germline): LGHDT, YNNKEL (reference sequence). The CDR3 spans 16 residues. The CDR3 region has the DNA TGTGCCAGCAGCCTGGGGACTAGCGGGAGGGGGAATGAGCAGTTCTTC. Translation gives CASSLGTSGRGNEQFF.

The genes are TRBV2 and TRBJ2-3; D possibly corresponds to TRBD1 (5 bases). Germline assignment: CDR1 SNHLY and CDR2 FYNNEI. V was clipped by 8 bases and J by 5 bases, with 14 bases between them. The CDR3 spans 13 residues. DNA for the CDR3: TGTGCCAGCTCCCCTCCAGGGATAGATACGCAGTATTTT. Encoded protein: CASSPPGIDTQYF. The full variable domain, rest sourced from reference TRBV2 and TRBJ2-3, is EPEVTQTPSHQVTQMGQEVILRCVPISNHLYFYWYRQILGQKVEFLVSFYNNEISEKSEIFDDQFSVERPDGSNFTLKIRSTKLEDSAMYFCASSPPGIDTQYFGPGTRLTVL.

V gene TRBV13 combines with J gene TRBJ2-5; D unclear. The CDR3 runs to 15 residues. V was trimmed by 2 bases and J by 0 bases, leaving 10 bases between them. Germline values: CDR1 PRHDT, CDR2 FYEKMQ (reference sequence). The CDR3 coding sequence is TGTGCCAGCAGCTTAAACGCTAACCACCAAGAGACCCAGTACTTC. Translating it yields CASSLNANHQETQYF.

The chain employs TRBV9 and TRBJ2-1; TRBD2 matches 12 bases. This CDR3 region has 15 residues. The germline V gene has CDR1 SGDLS and CDR2 YYNGEE. V was clipped by 2 bases and J by 9 bases; unmatched bases: 6. In DNA form, the CDR3 reads TGTGCCAGCAGCGTCTGGGGACTAGCGGGTCGTGAGCAGTTCTTC. This codes for CASSVWGLAGREQFF.

The J gene is TRBJ1-5, the V gene TRBV6-2 or TRBV6-3; 10 bases map to TRBD1. V lost 2 bases and J lost 0; bases outside the gene matches: 7. The CDR3 spans 18 residues. The germline gives CDR1 MNHEY, CDR2 SVGEGT. The CDR3 loop is CASSYTPGTGDSNQPQHF. The CDR3 DNA is TGTGCCAGCAGTTACACGCCCGGGACAGGGGATAGCAATCAGCCCCAGCATTTT.

This sequence joins TRBV19 and TRBJ2-7; 9 positions agree with TRBD1. J lost 4 bases, V lost 5 bases, and 9 bases had no gene match. Germline CDR1 and CDR2: LNHDA and SQIVND (reference sequence). The CDR3 has 15 amino acids. For the CDR3, the DNA is TGTGCCAGTAGTGTCCGGGACAGGGTATCTTACGAGCAGTACTTC. Amino acid sequence: CASSVRDRVSYEQYF.

This clone was seen a handful of times. The chain couples TRBV4-1 to TRBJ2-1; a possible D gene is TRBD1 (6 bases). CDR1 and CDR2 from the germline V gene are MGHRA and YSYEKL. This CDR3 comprises 14 residues. The germline V and J ends were trimmed by 4 bases and 5 bases, with 12 bases remaining between them. The CDR3 here is CASSPGVGNNEQFF. CDR3 DNA sequence: TGCGCCAGCAGCCCAGGGGTGGGCAACAATGAGCAGTTCTTC.

A single count supports this clone. The J gene is TRBJ1-3, the V gene TRBV11-2; perhaps TRBD1 as D (5 bases). The CDR3 sequence is 14 residues long. Trimming removed 5 bases from V and 0 bases from J, with 8 bases in between. The germline V gene has CDR1 SGHAT and CDR2 FQNNGV. CDR3 bases: TGTGCCAGCAGCGCAGGGTTCTCTGGAAACACCATATATTTT. Encoded protein: CASSAGFSGNTIYF.

The rearrangement uses TRBV5-1 and TRBJ1-1, with a possible D match to TRBD1 (6 bases). CDR3 length equals 15 residues. The germline gives CDR1 SGHRS, CDR2 YFSETQ. Trimming cost V 2 bases and J 7 bases, with 18 bases left between them. The CDR3 region is CASSFDLGAYNEAFF. The CDR3 nucleotides are TGCGCCAGCAGCTTCGATTTGGGGGCGTACAATGAAGCTTTCTTT.

The J gene is TRBJ1-3, the V gene TRBV4-1, with TRBD1 identical over 9 bases. Germline assignment: CDR1 MGHRA and CDR2 YSYEKL. With 3 bases clipped from V and 3 bases from J, the junction kept 9 bases outside the gene matches. CDR3 length: 17 amino acids. The CDR3 nucleotides read TGCGCCAGCAGCCAGGGGGACAGGGAGTTTCTTGGAAACACCATATATTTT. Its protein product is CASSQGDREFLGNTIYF.

The chain combines TRBV28 with TRBJ2-1; the D is unclear. Trimming stripped 2 bases from V and 5 bases from J, with 4 bases between. The CDR3 has 12 amino acids. CDR1 and CDR2 from the germline V gene are MDHEN and SYDVKM. CDR3 bases: TGTGCCAGCAGTTTACGACACAATGAGCAGTTCTTC. Encoded protein: CASSLRHNEQFF.

This sequence joins TRBV6-5 and TRBJ2-1; either TRBD1 or TRBD2 may supply D (5 bases each). Germline-derived CDR1 and CDR2 are MNHEY and SVGAGI. V lost 5 bases and J 9 bases, leaving 11 bases between the germline ends. The CDR3 sequence is 12 residues long. This CDR3 reads CASSQLGVEQFF. The CDR3, as DNA: TGTGCCAGCAGTCAACTAGGGGTTGAGCAGTTCTTC.

The chain combines TRBV6-5 with TRBJ2-7; the D is unclear. The V end was cut by 7 bases, the J end by 0 bases, with 7 bases between. Looked up from germline, CDR1 is MNHEY and CDR2 is SVGAGI. The CDR3 length is 12 residues. The CDR3 region has the DNA TGTGCCAGCAAGGGCGGCTCCTACGAGCAGTACTTC. Protein sequence: CASKGGSYEQYF.